Following are 30 T cell receptor beta chains from one sample sequenced in a study of PD-1 blockade in classical Hodgkin lymphoma. The data were produced by immunoSEQ multiplex PCR, yet TCRdb's version contains in-frame clones alone and is incomplete. The sample holds roughly 140,000 clones, approximately 81% seen once. Every one of the patients relapsed after autologous stem cell transplantation (brentuximab vedotin exposure was variable). Sequences were derived from peripheral blood mononuclear cells (PBMCs), sampled before the second cycle of nivolumab. The receptor set was obtained from a human donor with classical Hodgkin lymphoma.

The rearrangement joins TRBV4-3 to TRBJ2-1; D gene uncertain. The CDR3 covers 17 residues. Germline CDR1 LGHNA, CDR2 YSLEER. V shed 0 bases and J shed 0 bases, with 12 bases lying between them. CDR3 residues: CASSQDWRQSSYNEQFF. CDR3 DNA: TGCGCCAGCAGCCAAGATTGGCGGCAGAGCTCCTACAATGAGCAGTTCTTC.

The genes are TRBV7-2 and TRBJ2-1; D might be TRBD2 (7 bases). This CDR3 spans 17 amino acids. V lost 1 base and J lost 4, with 17 bases in between. Germline V gives CDR1 SGHTA, CDR2 FQGNSA. The CDR3 DNA is TGTGCCAGCAGCTTAGGGGGCGGGGGCCTTCCTTACAATGAGCAGTTCTTC. This gives the protein CASSLGGGGLPYNEQFF.

The chain carries TRBV6-8 and TRBJ2-1, with D maybe TRBD2 (6 bases). Looked up from germline, CDR1 is MNHGY and CDR2 is SAAAGT. There are 14 residues in the CDR3. Trimming removed 6 bases at V and 6 bases at J, with 15 bases between. CDR3 in DNA: TGTGCCAGCAGGTACCAGGACTATCTCAATGAGCAGTTCTTC. Its protein product is CASRYQDYLNEQFF.

The CDR3 sequence is CASSVELAIGELFF. The CDR3 nucleotides are TGTGCCAGCAGCGTAGAACTAGCTATCGGGGAGCTGTTTTTT. The V and J genes are TRBV9 and TRBJ2-2; D may be TRBD2 (6 bases). Trimming removed 0 bases at V and 7 bases at J, with 10 bases between. The CDR3 has 14 amino acids. The germline gives CDR1 SGDLS, CDR2 YYNGEE.

Here the CDR3 DNA reads TGTGCCATCAGTGAGAGGGATAGCACAGATACGCAGTATTTT. Its translation: CAISERDSTDTQYF. The V and J genes are TRBV10-3 and TRBJ2-3, with D unresolved. Trimming removed 2 bases at V and 0 bases at J, with 6 bases between. CDR3 size: 14 residues. Germline loops: CDR1 ENHRY, CDR2 SYGVKD.

V and J are TRBV11-2 and TRBJ2-7; the match to TRBD2 covers 7 bases. Germline lookup yields CDR1 SGHAT and CDR2 FQNNGV. The CDR3 runs 15 residues. Trimming at V came to 4 bases and at J to 4 bases, leaving 10 bases not matched to a gene. DNA of the CDR3: TGTGCCAGCAGCTACCTCACGGGAGGCGCGTACGAGCAGTACTTC. Translating it yields CASSYLTGGAYEQYF.

The CDR3 here is CAWSPGGEGFYGYTF. The CDR3, as DNA: TGTGCCTGGAGTCCAGGGGGCGAGGGATTCTATGGCTACACCTTC. The gene calls are TRBV30 and TRBJ1-2; 8 bases match TRBD1. CDR3 length equals 15 residues. In germline, CDR1 is GTSNPN, CDR2 SVGIG (reference sequence). Trimming removed 2 bases from V and 4 bases from J; junction bases left unmatched: 9.

V and J are TRBV30 and TRBJ1-5; TRBD1 might be the D (5 bases). V lost 1 base to trimming and J lost 7 bases, with 11 bases between them. CDR1 is GTSNPN, CDR2 SVGIG, per germline (reference sequence). The CDR3 runs 13 residues. CDR3 region: CAWSGGVGQPQHF. CDR3 nucleotides: TGTGCCTGGAGTGGAGGGGTGGGGCAGCCCCAGCATTTT.

This chain links TRBV10-3 with TRBJ2-1, with no clear D. Trimming took off 6 bases at V and 0 bases at J, with 9 bases between the two ends. CDR3 length equals 14 residues. Per germline, CDR1 ENHRY and CDR2 SYGVKD. CDR3 protein: CAIRGSSSYNEQFF. For the CDR3, the DNA is TGTGCCATCAGAGGCTCCAGCTCCTACAATGAGCAGTTCTTC.

The rearrangement links TRBV6-6 to TRBJ2-3; 11 nucleotides match TRBD2. The CDR3 is made up of 16 amino acids. Germline V gene lookup returns CDR1 MNHNY and CDR2 SVGAGI (reference sequence). After removal of 2 bases from V and 6 bases from J, the junction contained 7 bases not matched to a gene. This CDR3 reads CASSYRLSGGADTQYF. CDR3 sequence (DNA): TGTGCCAGCAGTTACCGCCTTAGCGGGGGGGCGGATACGCAGTATTTT.

The chain employs TRBV5-1 and TRBJ2-3; D gene ambiguous. The V gene's germline CDR1 is SGHRS and CDR2 YFSETQ. The CDR3 has 15 amino acids. V lost 0 bases to trimming and J lost 5 bases, with 13 bases between them. The CDR3 region has the DNA TGCGCCAGCAGCTTGGCGTCAGGCACGGGAGATACGCAGTATTTT. The encoded protein is CASSLASGTGDTQYF. Variable domain in full (rest from reference TRBV5-1 and TRBJ2-3): KAGVTQTPRYLIKTRGQQVTLSCSPISGHRSVSWYQQTPGQGLQFLFEYFSETQRNKGNFPGRFSGRQFSNSRSEMNVSTLELGDSALYLCASSLASGTGDTQYFGPGTRLTVL.

The gene calls are TRBV9 and TRBJ2-7, with D perhaps given as TRBD1 or TRBD2 (5 bases each). Germline V lookup: CDR1 SGDLS, CDR2 YYNGEE. This CDR3 is built from 13 residues. Trimming left V 0 bases short and J 6 bases short, with 10 bases between. The CDR3 region has the DNA TGTGCCAGCAGCGTAGCTACCGGGGCCGAGCAGTACTTC. Translation gives CASSVATGAEQYF.

The rearrangement links TRBV30 to TRBJ2-7; D unresolved. This CDR3 is built from 13 residues. Deletions cut 1 base from V and 6 bases from J, with 13 bases between. The germline V gene encodes CDR1 GTSNPN and CDR2 SVGIG (reference sequence). The CDR3 region has the DNA TGTGCCTGGAGTGCGGAAGGGTGGGGCGAGCAGTACTTC. Its protein product is CAWSAEGWGEQYF. The variable domain in full, completed from reference TRBV30 and TRBJ2-7, reads SQTIHQWPATLVQPVGSPLSLECTVEGTSNPNLYWYRQAAGRGLQLLFYSVGIGQISSEVPQNLSASRPQDRQFILSSKKLLLSDSGFYLCAWSAEGWGEQYFGPGTRLTVT.

This sequence joins TRBV6-6 and TRBJ2-7; D is uncertain. Per germline, CDR1 MNHNY and CDR2 SVGAGI (reference sequence). This CDR3 region has 12 residues. V was cut by 5 bases and J by 8 bases, with 13 bases left in between. CDR3 DNA sequence: TGTGCCAGCAGTGCCCCAGCGCCCAAGCAGTACTTC. It is translated as CASSAPAPKQYF.

V is TRBV7-9 and J is TRBJ1-2; no clear D gene. Trimming cost V 1 base and J 2 bases, with 11 bases left between them. CDR3 size: 15 residues. From germline, CDR1 is SEHNR and CDR2 FQNEAQ (reference sequence). Here the CDR3 reads CASSLGLGRNYGYTF. The CDR3 region has the DNA TGTGCCAGCAGCTTAGGGTTGGGCAGGAACTATGGCTACACCTTC.

This clone showed up just once. V gene TRBV7-9 combines with J gene TRBJ2-3; no clear D. There are 17 residues in the CDR3. Trimming removed 0 bases at V and 6 bases at J, with 19 bases between. In germline, CDR1 is SEHNR, CDR2 FQNEAQ (reference sequence). The CDR3 reads CASSLARFPRGADTQYF. CDR3 nucleotide sequence: TGTGCCAGCAGCTTAGCAAGGTTCCCCCGTGGAGCGGATACGCAGTATTTT.

The rearrangement uses TRBV27 and TRBJ2-3, with D tentatively TRBD2 (5 bases). The germline V gene encodes CDR1 MNHEY and CDR2 SMNVEV (reference sequence). Trimming shortened V by 4 bases and J by 6 bases, and 14 bases separated the two germline ends. The CDR3 length is 14 residues. CDR3 in amino acids: CASSSRTGGDTQYF. CDR3 nucleotide sequence: TGTGCCAGCAGTTCCCGGACTGGCGGGGATACGCAGTATTTT.

J is TRBJ1-2 and V is TRBV9; D is undetermined. The CDR3 has 12 residues. Trimming left V 2 bases short and J 7 bases short, with 9 bases between. From germline, CDR1 is SGDLS and CDR2 YYNGEE. As DNA, the CDR3 is TGTGCCAGCAGCGTGGGTGGGTTTGGCTACACCTTC. Encoded protein: CASSVGGFGYTF.

This chain uses TRBV13 with TRBJ1-5; D is unclear. CDR1 is PRHDT and CDR2 is FYEKMQ in the germline V gene (reference sequence). Trimming pared 0 bases from V and 3 bases from J, leaving 6 bases between. The length of the CDR3 is 14 residues. As DNA, the CDR3 is TGTGCCAGCAGCTTAGGTGGAGTCAATCAGCCCCAGCATTTT. Encoded protein: CASSLGGVNQPQHF.

This clone was seen more than once but under ten times. This chain links TRBV25-1 with TRBJ2-5, with 10 bases identical to TRBD1. The CDR3 sequence is 14 residues long. The trim removed 3 bases at V and 6 bases at J, leaving 4 bases unmatched. Germline values: CDR1 MGHDK, CDR2 SYGVNS. The CDR3 DNA is TGTGCCAGCAGTGAGACAGGGGGCATGAAGACCCAGTACTTC. Translated: CASSETGGMKTQYF.

This rearrangement joins TRBV2 to TRBJ2-7, with D possibly matching TRBD2 (6 bases). This CDR3 has 14 residues. Trimming took off 2 bases at V and 0 bases at J, with 8 bases between the two ends. Germline CDR1 reads SNHLY; CDR2 reads FYNNEI. The CDR3: CASSELGGSYEQYF. As DNA, the CDR3 is TGTGCCAGCAGTGAACTGGGGGGCTCCTACGAGCAGTACTTC. Combining the CDR3 with reference TRBV2 and TRBJ2-7 gives the whole variable domain EPEVTQTPSHQVTQMGQEVILRCVPISNHLYFYWYRQILGQKVEFLVSFYNNEISEKSEIFDDQFSVERPDGSNFTLKIRSTKLEDSAMYFCASSELGGSYEQYFGPGTRLTVT.

This chain connects TRBV6-6 to TRBJ2-2, with 11 bases lining up with TRBD1. Germline CDR1 and CDR2: MNHNY and SVGAGI (reference sequence). The CDR3 loop spans 16 amino acids. With V trimmed by 2 bases and J by 7 bases, 6 bases remained unmatched. CDR3 DNA sequence: TGTGCCAGCAGTTACAGAGGACAGGGGGCGGTCGGGGAGCTGTTTTTT. Amino acid sequence: CASSYRGQGAVGELFF.

This chain connects TRBV2 to TRBJ2-5; 8 nucleotides match TRBD2. The CDR3 has 14 amino acids. Trimming at V came to 7 bases and at J to 3 bases, leaving 7 bases not matched to a gene. Germline V gene data show CDR1 as SNHLY and CDR2 as FYNNEI. CDR3 in amino acids: CASNRGAGEETQYF. CDR3 nucleotide sequence: TGTGCCAGCAATCGAGGAGCGGGGGAAGAGACCCAGTACTTC. Full variable domain (missing parts from reference TRBV2 and TRBJ2-5): EPEVTQTPSHQVTQMGQEVILRCVPISNHLYFYWYRQILGQKVEFLVSFYNNEISEKSEIFDDQFSVERPDGSNFTLKIRSTKLEDSAMYFCASNRGAGEETQYFGPGTRLLVL.

The chain recombines TRBV4-1 with TRBJ2-2, with 9 bases identical to TRBD2. Trimming at V came to 1 base and at J to 2 bases, leaving 5 bases not matched to a gene. Germline values: CDR1 MGHRA, CDR2 YSYEKL. The CDR3 has 17 amino acids. CDR3 DNA: TGCGCCAGCAGCCAAGGTATAGCGGGGGTAAACACCGGGGAGCTGTTTTTT. This sequence encodes CASSQGIAGVNTGELFF.

The rearrangement uses TRBV5-8 and TRBJ2-1, with 12 positions matching TRBD2. CDR3 length: 15 amino acids. V lost 1 base and J lost 4; bases outside the gene matches: 0. Germline assignment: CDR1 SGHTS and CDR2 YDEGEE. In nucleotides, the CDR3 is TGTGCCAGCAGCTTGACTAGCGGGGGGTACAATGAGCAGTTCTTC. Protein: CASSLTSGGYNEQFF.

J is TRBJ2-7 and V is TRBV4-3; D is perhaps TRBD2 (6 bases). The CDR3 is 18 residues long. Trimming took 0 bases from V and 0 from J, leaving 18 bases between them. Germline V gives CDR1 LGHNA, CDR2 YSLEER. As DNA, the CDR3 is TGCGCCAGCAGCCAAGATCCCGTTAGCGGCTTCAGCTCCTACGAGCAGTACTTC. Amino acid sequence: CASSQDPVSGFSSYEQYF.

The J gene is TRBJ2-1, the V gene TRBV5-1; TRBD1 aligns across 12 bases. Unmatched junction bases numbered 6, after V lost 7 bases and J lost 10 bases. Germline CDR1 and CDR2: SGHRS and YFSETQ. The CDR3 runs 13 residues. CDR3 sequence: CASGRDRGLEQFF. CDR3 bases: TGCGCCAGCGGTCGGGACAGGGGGCTCGAGCAGTTCTTC. Together with reference TRBV5-1 and TRBJ2-1, the CDR3 gives the full variable domain: KAGVTQTPRYLIKTRGQQVTLSCSPISGHRSVSWYQQTPGQGLQFLFEYFSETQRNKGNFPGRFSGRQFSNSRSEMNVSTLELGDSALYLCASGRDRGLEQFFGPGTRLTVL.

The chain has TRBV5-1 and TRBJ2-7; TRBD1 might be the D (7 bases). The CDR3 is 16 amino acids. Between the trimmed V and J ends, which lost 0 bases and 3 bases, there was a span of 16 bases. The germline V gene has CDR1 SGHRS and CDR2 YFSETQ. The CDR3, as DNA: TGCGCCAGCAGCTTGGGCGGGGTGGGACAGCTCTACGAGCAGTACTTC. Residues: CASSLGGVGQLYEQYF.

The genes are TRBV6-6 and TRBJ1-2, with 8 bases fitting TRBD1. The CDR3 extends over 13 amino acids. Germline CDR1 and CDR2: MNHNY and SVGAGI (reference sequence). V shed 8 bases, J shed 4 bases, and the junction held 6 bases outside the gene matches. CDR3 residues: CASAQGAFYGYTF. CDR3 sequence (DNA): TGTGCCAGCGCTCAGGGGGCGTTCTATGGCTACACCTTC.

This chain connects TRBV5-1 to TRBJ1-1, with 8 bases aligning to TRBD1. The length of the CDR3 is 14 residues. Germline-derived CDR1 and CDR2 are SGHRS and YFSETQ. The V and J ends lost 4 bases and 2 bases, in that order; junction bases with no gene match: 4. The CDR3 here is CASSVTGDNTEAFF. The CDR3 coding sequence is TGCGCCAGCAGCGTGACAGGGGACAACACTGAAGCTTTCTTT.